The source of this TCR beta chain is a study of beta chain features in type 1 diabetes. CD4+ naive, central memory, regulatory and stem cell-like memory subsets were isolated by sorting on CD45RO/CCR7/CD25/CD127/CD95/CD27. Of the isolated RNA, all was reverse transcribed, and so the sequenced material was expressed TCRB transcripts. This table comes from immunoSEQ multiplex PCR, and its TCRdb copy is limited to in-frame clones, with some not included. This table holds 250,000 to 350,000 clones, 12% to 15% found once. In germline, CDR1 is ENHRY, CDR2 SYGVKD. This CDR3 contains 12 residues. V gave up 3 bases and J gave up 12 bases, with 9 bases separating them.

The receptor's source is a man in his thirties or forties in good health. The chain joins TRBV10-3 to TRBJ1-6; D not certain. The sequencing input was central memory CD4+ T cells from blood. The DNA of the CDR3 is TGTGCCATCAGTGAAGGGTATCGACCCCTCCACTTT. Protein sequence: CAISEGYRPLHF.